These T cell receptor beta chains were read from a single sample in a study of radiation and T cells in renal cell carcinoma. Here immunoSEQ multiplex PCR was the method, and the copy in TCRdb shows in-frame clones only, minus some. The table includes 95,000 to 150,000 clones, roughly four fifths detected once. The sequencing used blood, collected from a patient whose treatment included radiotherapy and nephrectomy. These receptors came from a man between 45 and 60 years old with renal cell carcinoma. The CDR3 runs from the conserved cysteine through the conserved F or W.

V | CDR3
TRBV5-1 | CASSRNGLEQYF
TRBV5-5 | CASSRGGDRSYNEQFF
TRBV9 | CASSVVAGEGEKLFF
TRBV9 | CASSERPGLNQPQHF
TRBV4-1 | CASTLRGTSGSNDEQYF
TRBV7-8 | CASSIGTSGGYEQYF
TRBV6-1 | CASEASQETQYF
TRBV7-9 | CASSSGSGDGALNEQYF
TRBV6-1 | CASRVRGPPGDTIYF
TRBV28 | CASSRSRDRLQWNIQYF
TRBV9 | CASSVARPQDGELFF
TRBV6-1 | CASSDVAGGREQFF
TRBV6-1 | CASSEERFGQPQHF
TRBV28 | CASSDPGLGANEQFF
TRBV27 | CASSQIRDRYHQPQHF
TRBV9 | CASSVGVQHEAFF
TRBV7-3 | CASSLTKYNEQFF
TRBV5-5 | CASSLEGRGPDTF
TRBV2 | CATLRDRGPYEQYF
TRBV30 | CAWSVNLNTEAFF
TRBV5-1 | CASMIQGSGELFF